What follows are 9 T cell receptor beta chains derived from one specimen sequenced in a study of shared clonotypes between healthy human individuals. Sequenced by immunoSEQ multiplex PCR; TCRdb stores in-frame clones only, minus some. The sample has roughly 2.4 million clones, 90% to 96% seen once. Input material: naive CD4+ T cells sorted from blood. As to subset: CD45RA+ positively selected. The source is a man aged 18 to 30 in good health.

This CDR3 reads CASSSLQGAAKNIQYF. The CDR3 DNA reads as TGTGCCAGCAGTTCACTTCAGGGGGCAGCCAAAAACATTCAGTACTTC. The chain has TRBV28 and TRBJ2-4, with 8 nucleotides matching TRBD1. CDR1 is MDHEN and CDR2 is SYDVKM in the germline V gene. The CDR3 has 16 amino acids. The J segment lost 0 bases and the V segment lost 4 bases, leaving 5 bases of the junction unmatched.

The chain is built from TRBV10-2 and TRBJ2-7; D possibly corresponds to TRBD2 (5 bases). The CDR3 totals 16 residues. CDR1 and CDR2 from the germline V gene are WSHSY and SAAADI. V gave up 3 bases and J gave up 0 bases, with 15 bases separating them. This CDR3 is CASSDPGRGSSYEQYF. CDR3 bases: TGCGCCAGCAGTGACCCCGGACGGGGTAGCTCCTACGAGCAGTACTTC.

This chain joins TRBV5-1 and TRBJ2-3, with 10 bases that match TRBD1. The CDR3 sequence is 15 residues long. With V trimmed by 4 bases and J by 2 bases, 4 bases remained unmatched. Germline-derived CDR1 and CDR2 are SGHRS and YFSETQ. CDR3 in amino acids: CASSTGTGDTDTQYF. CDR3 DNA: TGCGCCAGCAGCACCGGGACAGGGGACACAGATACGCAGTATTTT.

V gene TRBV6-5 combines with J gene TRBJ1-1, with TRBD1 as a possible D gene (5 bases). CDR1 MNHEY and CDR2 SVGAGI come from the germline V gene. The CDR3 is 12 amino acids. Trimming took off 7 bases at V and 2 bases at J, with 8 bases between the two ends. The CDR3 reads CASNQGNTEAFF. The CDR3 nucleotides read TGTGCCAGCAATCAGGGCAACACTGAAGCTTTCTTT.

This chain joins TRBV9 and TRBJ2-3; D call uncertain. Trimming shortened V by 4 bases and J by 2 bases, and 2 bases separated the two germline ends. This CDR3 spans 11 amino acids. CDR1 SGDLS and CDR2 YYNGEE come from the germline V gene. For the CDR3, the DNA is TGTGCCAGCAGCAACACAGATACGCAGTATTTT. Translated, it gives CASSNTDTQYF.

The genes are TRBV19 and TRBJ1-2, with a tentative D call TRBD1 (6 bases). Looked up from germline, CDR1 is LNHDA and CDR2 is SQIVND (reference sequence). V was trimmed by 5 bases and J by 4 bases, leaving 20 bases between them. This CDR3 has 16 amino acids. In DNA form, the CDR3 reads TGTGCCAGTAGTTCGGGAGAATACAGGGTCGCCTATGGCTACACCTTC. Encoded protein: CASSSGEYRVAYGYTF. The whole variable domain, filled in from reference TRBV19 and TRBJ1-2, reads DGGITQSPKYLFRKEGQNVTLSCEQNLNHDAMYWYRQDPGQGLRLIYYSQIVNDFQKGDIAEGYSVSREKKESFPLTVTSAQKNPTAFYLCASSSGEYRVAYGYTFGSGTRLTVV.

This clone appeared a few times. The chain couples TRBV4-1 to TRBJ1-4; TRBD1 agrees at 7 bases. Trimming removed 5 bases from V and 5 bases from J; junction bases left unmatched: 5. The CDR3 covers 14 residues. CDR1 is MGHRA, CDR2 YSYEKL, per germline. The CDR3 reads CASSYRGPNEKLFF. CDR3 nucleotide sequence: TGCGCCAGCAGCTACAGGGGTCCCAATGAAAAACTGTTTTTT.

V gene TRBV30 combines with J gene TRBJ2-2; tentatively, D is TRBD1 (6 bases). Trimming took 4 bases from V and 8 from J, leaving 14 bases between them. Per the germline V gene, CDR1 is GTSNPN and CDR2 is SVGIG (reference sequence). This CDR3 has 13 residues. CDR3 amino acids: CAWTSQGSGELFF. The DNA for the CDR3 is TGTGCCTGGACGTCTCAGGGGTCAGGGGAGCTGTTTTTT.

About this clone itself: The junction departs from germline at one end; a sequencing error may be responsible. V gene TRBV6-1 combines with J gene TRBJ2-7; D might be TRBD1 (6 bases). Germline V gene data show CDR1 as MNHNS and CDR2 as SASEGT. This CDR3 spans 12 amino acids. In DNA form, the CDR3 reads TGTGCCACCACCCTATCAGGGGCGTACCGGGACTTC. Translated: CATTLSGAYRDF.